The 27 T cell receptor beta chains below all came from one sample that was sequenced in a study of T cell repertoires in cytomegalovirus infection. A single record per CDR3 protein comes from TCRdb applying MiXCR to the reads. The table lists some 600,000 distinct CDR3 sequences, approximately 24% of them singletons. Sequencing was carried out using CD8+ T cells from PBMCs. The source of these receptors is a human donor in good health (CMV status not recorded). Some clones in this sample may be carry-over from other donors' samples.

This sequence joins TRBV4-2 and TRBJ2-7; D is unresolved. Germline loops: CDR1 LGHNA, CDR2 YNFKEQ. V lost 2 bases, J lost 1 base, and 9 bases lay in between. The CDR3 runs 14 residues. CDR3 protein: CASSQTVQSYEQYF. CDR3 nucleotide sequence: TGTGCCAGCAGCCAAACGGTCCAATCCTACGAGCAGTACTTC.

This clonotype was picked up many times. This chain links TRBV10-3 with TRBJ2-2; D is possibly TRBD1 or TRBD2 (5 bases each). The CDR3 has 15 residues. V was cut by 4 bases and J by 4 bases, with 13 bases left in between. Per the germline V gene, CDR1 is ENHRY and CDR2 is SYGVKD. CDR3 protein: CAISARGEGTGELFF. The DNA of the CDR3 is TGTGCCATCAGTGCCCGAGGGGAAGGCACCGGGGAGCTGTTTTTT.

This sequence joins TRBV7-2 and TRBJ1-1; TRBD1 might be the D (5 bases). V was trimmed by 0 bases and J by 3 bases, leaving 8 bases between them. The CDR3 has 14 residues. The germline V gene encodes CDR1 SGHTA and CDR2 FQGNSA. CDR3 coding DNA: TGTGCCAGCAGCTTAGCCGGGACCCACACTGAAGCTTTCTTT. It codes for CASSLAGTHTEAFF.

This clonotype has just a few counts. CDR3 sequence reads: CASNRKGIPHEQYF. The CDR3 nucleotides read TGTGCCAGCAACAGAAAAGGGATCCCCCACGAGCAGTACTTC. The chain recombines TRBV7-9 with TRBJ2-7; D is ambiguous. There are 14 residues in the CDR3. V lost 7 bases and J lost 5, with 18 bases in between. Germline V gene lookup returns CDR1 SEHNR and CDR2 FQNEAQ (reference sequence).

This clonotype was counted many times. The CDR3 DNA follows: TGTGCCAGCAGCTCCCCTGAGACAACTAATGAAAAACTGTTTTTT. It codes for CASSSPETTNEKLFF. The chain joins TRBV7-9 to TRBJ1-4; no definite D call. Per the germline V gene, CDR1 is SEHNR and CDR2 is FQNEAQ (reference sequence). Trimming pared 4 bases from V and 0 bases from J, leaving 9 bases between. The CDR3 loop spans 15 amino acids.

On this clonotype: A much larger clonotype is one base distant, so this may be a read error. This chain uses TRBV7-4 with TRBJ1-2, with 7 bases that match TRBD1. This CDR3 region has 17 residues. Germline V gene sequence: CDR1 SGHVT, CDR2 SQSDAQ. CDR3 residues: CVSTKLGGQRTNYGYTF. The CDR3 DNA follows: TGTGTCAGCACTAAACTCGGGGGACAGAGAACTAACTATGGCTACACCTTC.

The table lists this clonotype with a few counts. The chain employs TRBV12-3 or TRBV12-4 and TRBJ1-2, with D maybe TRBD1 (5 bases). The CDR3 contains 13 residues. Trimming pared 3 bases from V and 4 bases from J, leaving 9 bases between. In DNA, the CDR3 is TGTGCCAGCAGTTTTCGGGGCGGCTATGGCTACACCTTC. It encodes CASSFRGGYGYTF.

V and J are TRBV6-5 and TRBJ2-1; D not certain. CDR1 and CDR2 from the germline V gene are MNHEY and SVGAGI. The length of the CDR3 is 14 residues. Trimming shortened V by 2 bases and J by 3 bases, and 8 bases separated the two germline ends. The CDR3 DNA sequence: TGTGCCAGCAGTTACGAAGGGAACTACAATGAGCAGTTCTTC. Its protein is CASSYEGNYNEQFF.

The chain employs TRBV10-2 and TRBJ2-5; D not certain. The germline V and J ends were trimmed by 10 bases and 5 bases, with 14 bases remaining between them. CDR1 is WSHSY and CDR2 is SAAADI in the germline V gene. This CDR3 is 12 amino acids long. The CDR3: CATRRSDETQYF. The CDR3 nucleotides read TGCGCCACCCGTCGCAGCGACGAGACCCAGTACTTC.

The chain couples TRBV6-6 to TRBJ2-3; D ambiguous. Looked up from germline, CDR1 is MNHNY and CDR2 is SVGAGI (reference sequence). The CDR3 is 17 amino acids. V lost 2 bases to trimming and J lost 1 base, with 16 bases between them. CDR3 sequence: CASSYRGPSGRTDTQYF. CDR3 sequence (DNA): TGTGCCAGCAGTTACCGAGGACCATCAGGTCGCACAGATACGCAGTATTTT.

Only a few counts were recorded for this clonotype. J is TRBJ1-1 and V is TRBV4-3; no reliable D call. The CDR3 is 12 residues long. From germline, CDR1 is LGHNA and CDR2 YSLEER. V lost 3 bases to trimming and J lost 7 bases, with 9 bases between them. The CDR3 sequence is CASSQGRNEAFF. CDR3 bases: TGCGCCAGCAGCCAGGGTAGGAATGAAGCTTTCTTT.

V is TRBV29-1 and J is TRBJ2-7; the D call may be TRBD1 or TRBD2 (5 bases each). V lost 0 bases to trimming and J lost 7 bases, with 13 bases between them. Per the germline V gene, CDR1 is SQVTM and CDR2 is ANQGSEA. The CDR3 is 13 residues long. The DNA of the CDR3 is TGCAGCGTTGAAGAAAGTGAGGGGTTGGAGCAGTACTTC. Translating it yields CSVEESEGLEQYF.

This chain uses TRBV29-1 with TRBJ2-2; 9 nucleotides agree with TRBD1. Germline lookup yields CDR1 SQVTM and CDR2 ANQGSEA. The length of the CDR3 is 15 residues. The ends lost 2 bases at V and 6 bases at J; junction bases unmatched: 7. CDR3 in amino acids: CSVESPGQGAGELFF. Here the CDR3 DNA reads TGCAGCGTTGAATCCCCGGGACAGGGTGCCGGGGAGCTGTTTTTT.

The V and J genes are TRBV12-5 and TRBJ1-1; D ambiguous. The CDR3 is 13 amino acids. The V and J ends lost 7 bases and 3 bases respectively, with 12 bases between them. The germline V gene has CDR1 LGHNT and CDR2 FRNRAP. DNA for the CDR3: TGTGCTAGTGCCCCCGCCCGGGACACTGAAGCTTTCTTT. It translates to CASAPARDTEAFF. The whole variable domain, remainder taken from reference TRBV12-5 and TRBJ1-1, is DARVTQTPRHKVTEMGQEVTMRCQPILGHNTVFWYRQTMMQGLELLAYFRNRAPLDDSGMPKDRFSAEMPDATLATLKIQPSEPRDSAVYFCASAPARDTEAFFGQGTRLTVV.

Note on this clonotype: A much bigger clone sits one base away, suggesting this may be a read error. The chain combines TRBV7-6 with TRBJ2-2; maybe TRBD1 (5 bases). Germline values: CDR1 SGHVS, CDR2 FNYEAQ. CDR3 length: 15 residues. In nucleotides, the CDR3 is TGTGCCAGAAGCTTAGGCAGGGCTGGCACCGGGGAGCTGTTTTTT. Translation: CARSLGRAGTGELFF.

This clonotype was observed a handful of times. The chain recombines TRBV28 with TRBJ2-3, with TRBD2 as a possible D gene (5 bases). CDR1 and CDR2 from the germline V gene are MDHEN and SYDVKM. Trimming took off 5 bases at V and 1 base at J, with 10 bases between the two ends. The CDR3 is made up of 14 amino acids. CDR3 loop: CASSARVRTDTQYF. The DNA of the CDR3 is TGTGCCAGCAGTGCGCGGGTCCGCACAGATACGCAGTATTTT.

This clonotype showed up many times. V usage is TRBV7-2 and J usage is TRBJ2-7; 7 nucleotides align to TRBD1. This CDR3 comprises 13 residues. V was pared by 1 base and J by 7 bases, with 4 bases of the junction left unmatched. CDR1 is SGHTA, CDR2 FQGNSA, per germline. CDR3 residues: CASSLGTGDEQYF. In DNA, the CDR3 is TGTGCCAGCAGCTTAGGCACAGGGGATGAGCAGTACTTC. The variable domain in full, with the rest retrieved from reference TRBV7-2 and TRBJ2-7, is GAGVSQSPSNKVTEKGKDVELRCDPISGHTALYWYRQSLGQGLEFLIYFQGNSAPDKSGLPSDRFSAERTGGSVSTLTIQRTQQEDSAVYLCASSLGTGDEQYFGPGTRLTVT.

This clonotype was found a few times. This chain uses TRBV13 with TRBJ2-1, with a possible D match to TRBD2 (6 bases). V dropped 2 bases and J dropped 6 bases, with 8 bases sitting between them. The CDR3 spans 13 residues. Germline CDR1 reads PRHDT; CDR2 reads FYEKMQ (reference sequence). The DNA of the CDR3 is TGTGCCAGCAGCTTAACTAGCCTCAATGAGCAGTTCTTC. This sequence encodes CASSLTSLNEQFF.

J is TRBJ1-1 and V is TRBV7-8; D not resolved. V was pared by 5 bases and J by 8 bases, with 12 bases between. The CDR3 has 12 residues. CDR1 and CDR2 from the germline V gene are SGHVS and FQNEAQ. CDR3 region: CASSPPDIEAFF. CDR3 bases: TGTGCCAGCAGCCCCCCCGACATCGAAGCTTTCTTT.

J is TRBJ2-1 and V is TRBV29-1; D unclear. The CDR3 has 16 residues. CDR1 and CDR2 from the germline V gene are SQVTM and ANQGSEA. Trimming stripped 0 bases from V and 0 bases from J, with 12 bases between. This CDR3 is CSVEDLPALSYNEQFF. The CDR3 DNA is TGCAGCGTTGAAGATCTTCCGGCACTCTCCTACAATGAGCAGTTCTTC.

V and J are TRBV19 and TRBJ2-1; no clear D. The germline gives CDR1 LNHDA, CDR2 SQIVND (reference sequence). This CDR3 has 16 residues. The CDR3: CASSGNENHGYNEQFF. The CDR3 region has the DNA TGTGCTAGTTCAGGAAATGAGAATCATGGTTACAATGAGCAGTTCTTC. Full variable domain (rest looked up from reference TRBV19 and TRBJ2-1): DGGITQSPKYLFRKEGQNVTLSCEQNLNHDAMYWYRQDPGQGLRLIYYSQIVNDFQKGDIAEGYSVSREKKESFPLTVTSAQKNPTAFYLCASSGNENHGYNEQFFGPGTRLTVL.

The genes are TRBV5-6 and TRBJ2-7; possible D gene TRBD2, 5 bases. CDR3 length equals 11 residues. CDR1 is SGHDT, CDR2 YYEEEE, per germline. V lost 5 bases and J 6 bases, leaving 9 bases between the germline ends. This CDR3 is CASSSEGEQYV. CDR3 coding DNA: TGTGCCAGCAGTTCAGAGGGCGAGCAGTACGTC.

This clonotype was observed a handful of times. The chain uses TRBV7-9 and TRBJ2-3; 9 bases fit TRBD1. V trimming: 4 bases; J trimming: 1 base; junction bases outside the gene matches: 18. CDR1 and CDR2 from the germline V gene are SEHNR and FQNEAQ (reference sequence). The CDR3 sequence is 20 residues long. CDR3 nucleotide sequence: TGTGCCAGCAGCTGGCGGGACAGGGCAAACCCCACACACCGCACAGATACGCAGTATTTT. Translated, it gives CASSWRDRANPTHRTDTQYF.

This clonotype has ten or more counts. The CDR3 loop is CASSLQTYNEQFF. CDR3 coding DNA: TGTGCCAGCAGTTTGCAGACATACAATGAGCAGTTCTTC. V usage is TRBV27 and J usage is TRBJ2-1, with no clear D. The CDR3 loop spans 13 amino acids. Trimming pared 3 bases from V and 4 bases from J, leaving 7 bases between. Per germline, CDR1 MNHEY and CDR2 SMNVEV (reference sequence).

Remarks on this clonotype: One base away lies a much larger clone, so this may be a sequencing read error. This chain uses TRBV7-6 with TRBJ1-1, with D perhaps matching TRBD1 (5 bases). The length of the CDR3 is 14 residues. Germline V gene sequence: CDR1 SGHVS, CDR2 FNYEAQ. CDR3 amino acids: CVSSFQNGGKKAFF. Written as DNA, the CDR3 is TGTGTCAGCAGCTTCCAGAACGGGGGGAAGAAAGCTTTCTTT.

This clonotype was seen a single time. One end of the junction is discordant with germline, which a read error may explain. V gene TRBV7-9 combines with J gene TRBJ2-3; 7 bases map to TRBD2. Germline V CDR1 and CDR2: SEHNR, FQNEAQ (reference sequence). CDR3 size: 14 residues. DNA for the CDR3: TGTGCCAGCAGCTTAGTAGCGGGCACAGATACGCAGAATTTT. It is translated as CASSLVAGTDTQNF.

This clonotype was observed a single time. The chain recombines TRBV6-2 or TRBV6-3 with TRBJ1-1; tentatively, D is TRBD1 (6 bases). CDR1 is MNHEY and CDR2 is SVGEGT in the germline V gene. V was trimmed by 2 bases and J by 6 bases, leaving 13 bases between them. The CDR3 contains 14 residues. The CDR3 coding sequence is TGTGCCAGCAGTTACAACGCATACAGGGCTGAAGCTTTCTTT. The encoded protein is CASSYNAYRAEAFF.